The clone carrying this TCR beta chain was observed a single time. Original handling: Counts of nucleated cells, estimated from reference gene primer amplification, were obtained. Produced via immunoSEQ multiplex PCR; TCRdb's table is partial and in-frame only. Clone size and V and J calls were adopted from that table, with D and trimming inferred from the DNA. The table has over 100,000 clones, about 79% seen once. This entry is derived from a study of blood T cell repertoires in COVID-19. As for the study in general: There were acute and convalescent COVID-19 samples, and they came from the United States, Italy and Spain. The cDNA or gDNA used as material had been derived from T cells, B-cell-depleted T cells, or PBMCs.

The CDR3 loop spans 12 amino acids. With V trimmed by 6 bases and J by 6 bases, 1 base remained unmatched. Germline loops: CDR1 SNHLY, CDR2 FYNNEI. Sequenced material: peripheral blood. The J gene is TRBJ1-2, the V gene TRBV2, with 10 bases that match TRBD1. The sequence came from an older woman with acute or convalescent COVID-19. The CDR3 here is CASRDRGDGYTF. CDR3 sequence (DNA): TGTGCCAGCAGGGACAGGGGGGATGGCTACACCTTC. Supplemented by reference TRBV2 and TRBJ1-2, the full variable domain reads EPEVTQTPSHQVTQMGQEVILRCVPISNHLYFYWYRQILGQKVEFLVSFYNNEISEKSEIFDDQFSVERPDGSNFTLKIRSTKLEDSAMYFCASRDRGDGYTFGSGTRLTVV.